One sample yielded the 16 T cell receptor beta chains listed below, sequenced in a study of blood T cells in healthy people across ages. Sample-barcoded 5' priming and a J-beta primer mix drove a second PCR of about 6 to 11 cycles. TCRdb fed the 5' RACE reads into MiXCR, producing one record per CDR3 protein. The sample holds some 640,000 distinct CDR3 sequences, 25% to 30% seen once. The sample was blood. Receptors originate from a woman aged 80 or over in good health.

This chain links TRBV5-6 with TRBJ2-2; maybe TRBD1 (5 bases). Between the trimmed V and J ends, which lost 3 bases and 6 bases, there was a span of 15 bases. There are 15 residues in the CDR3. Germline V lookup: CDR1 SGHDT, CDR2 YYEEEE. CDR3 residues: CASSSLQDFAGELFF. CDR3 bases: TGTGCCAGCAGCTCATTACAGGATTTCGCCGGGGAGCTGTTTTTT.

The CDR3 coding sequence is TGTGCCAGCAGTGATCCCCCGGGACTCCCTGAAGCTTTCTTT. It translates to CASSDPPGLPEAFF. The chain has TRBV2 and TRBJ1-1; the D gene is possibly TRBD1 (5 bases). Germline loops: CDR1 SNHLY, CDR2 FYNNEI. This CDR3 is built from 14 residues. Trimming cost V 3 bases and J 6 bases, with 14 bases left between them.

This clonotype was found many times. The chain has TRBV20-1 and TRBJ2-1; no firm D call. Trimming stripped 4 bases from V and 7 bases from J, with 26 bases between. The germline CDR1 and CDR2 sequences are DFQATT and SNEGSKA (reference sequence). CDR3 length: 17 residues. The CDR3: CSATDPRSSGITNEQFF. DNA of the CDR3: TGCAGTGCTACAGACCCCCGGAGTTCTGGGATTACGAATGAGCAGTTCTTC.

The rearrangement links TRBV7-2 to TRBJ2-1; unclear D gene. There are 12 residues in the CDR3. The germline V gene encodes CDR1 SGHTA and CDR2 FQGNSA. The V end was cut by 5 bases, the J end by 10 bases, with 12 bases between. The CDR3 coding sequence is TGTGCCAGCAGCCACCCGGGTGGCGAGCAGTTCTTC. Encoded protein: CASSHPGGEQFF.

This clonotype occurred a few times. This clone may be a read error of a much larger clone one base away. The genes are TRBV4-3 and TRBJ2-1, with 7 bases fitting TRBD2. Germline lookup yields CDR1 LGHNA and CDR2 YSLEER. V was pared by 1 base and J by 3 bases, with 6 bases of the junction left unmatched. This CDR3 is 16 amino acids long. In nucleotides, the CDR3 is TGCGCCAGCAGCCAAGTATGGGGGGGGGACTACAATGAGCAGTTCTTC. This translates into CASSQVWGGDYNEQFF.

The chain couples TRBV30 to TRBJ2-1; 7 bases map to TRBD2. The germline V gene has CDR1 GTSNPN and CDR2 SVGIG (reference sequence). This CDR3 contains 18 residues. The CDR3 sequence: CAFDPPTELAHSYNEQFF. CDR3 DNA: TGTGCTTTCGATCCCCCCACGGAACTAGCGCACTCCTACAATGAGCAGTTCTTC.

This clonotype was seen only a few times. The chain employs TRBV7-9 and TRBJ1-2; D unclear. The CDR3 contains 15 residues. V shed 1 base and J shed 4 bases, with 13 bases lying between them. The germline CDR1 and CDR2 sequences are SEHNR and FQNEAQ (reference sequence). The CDR3 coding sequence is TGTGCCAGCAGCTTAGGAGGGTCGGCAGTCTATGGCTACACCTTC. Translating it yields CASSLGGSAVYGYTF.

The chain links TRBV7-2 to TRBJ2-7; the match to TRBD2 covers 8 bases. In germline, CDR1 is SGHTA, CDR2 FQGNSA. The V segment lost 7 bases and the J segment 5 bases; nucleotides outside the gene matches: 13. This CDR3 has 15 residues. The CDR3 is CASTPRGGRFHEQYF. The CDR3 region has the DNA TGTGCCAGCACCCCCAGGGGCGGGAGGTTCCACGAGCAGTACTTC.

The rearrangement links TRBV11-2 to TRBJ1-4; perhaps TRBD1 as D (6 bases). The CDR3 has 16 residues. Per germline, CDR1 SGHAT and CDR2 FQNNGV. V was clipped by 4 bases and J by 4 bases, with 16 bases between them. This CDR3 is CASSSRAGHLNEKLFF. As DNA, the CDR3 is TGTGCCAGCAGCTCCCGGGCGGGACATCTTAATGAAAAACTGTTTTTT.

This clonotype was found many times. The chain is built from TRBV4-2 and TRBJ1-4; no clear D. This CDR3 is 13 amino acids long. CDR1 is LGHNA and CDR2 is YNFKEQ in the germline V gene. Deletions cut 0 bases from V and 9 bases from J, with 8 bases between. CDR3 nucleotides: TGTGCCAGCAGCCAAGATCAAGGGCAAAAACTGTTTTTT. Translation gives CASSQDQGQKLFF.

This clonotype was observed a handful of times. It may be a read error: a sequence one base away is much more abundant. The chain employs TRBV5-6 and TRBJ2-5, with D possibly being TRBD2 (7 bases). The CDR3 contains 14 residues. Trimming left V 5 bases short and J 1 base short, with 12 bases between. Germline V gene sequence: CDR1 SGHDT, CDR2 YYEEEE. The CDR3 protein is CASRCRGGQETQYF. CDR3 nucleotide sequence: TGTGCCAGCAGATGTAGGGGGGGCCAAGAGACCCAGTACTTC.

In regard to this clonotype: One end of the junction fails to match germline, which may point to a read error. The gene calls are TRBV7-2 and TRBJ2-1, with unresolved D. The CDR3 is made up of 13 amino acids. CDR1 is SGHTA, CDR2 FQGNSA, per germline. The CDR3 coding sequence is TGTGCCAACAGCTTAGAGCAGGTTAGTGAGCAGTTCTTC. The encoded protein is CANSLEQVSEQFF.

V and J are TRBV20-1 and TRBJ1-5; no reliable D call. V lost 0 bases and J 2 bases, leaving 14 bases between the germline ends. Germline loops: CDR1 DFQATT, CDR2 SNEGSKA (reference sequence). The CDR3 spans 16 residues. CDR3 DNA sequence: TGCAGTGCTAGAGATACGGCGGGTATCGGCAATCAGCCCCAGCATTTT. Translating gives CSARDTAGIGNQPQHF.

There are a few counts of this clonotype. A much bigger clone sits one base away, suggesting this may be a read error. The J gene is TRBJ2-6, the V gene TRBV3-1; TRBD1 agrees at 8 bases. The germline V gene encodes CDR1 LGHDT and CDR2 YNNKEL (reference sequence). This CDR3 region has 15 residues. In DNA, the CDR3 is TGTGCCAGCAGCCCCAATCAGGGACAGGTCAACGTCCGGACTTTC. It is translated as CASSPNQGQVNVRTF. The full variable domain, its missing parts supplied by reference TRBV3-1 and TRBJ2-6, is DTAVSQTPKYLVTQMGNDKSIKCEQNLGHDTMYWYKQDSKKFLKIMFSYNNKELIINETVPNRFSPKSPDKAHLNLHINSLELGDSAVYFCASSPNQGQVNVRTFGAGSRLTVL.

This clonotype turned up a few times. A much larger clone lies a single base off, so this may be a read error. The rearrangement links TRBV20-1 to TRBJ2-7; 7 bases align to TRBD1. CDR3 length equals 14 residues. Trimming at V came to 5 bases and at J to 3 bases, leaving 10 bases not matched to a gene. Germline V lookup: CDR1 DFQATT, CDR2 SNEGSKA (reference sequence). The CDR3 DNA follows: TGCAGTGCTGCTACAGGGGCTCAAATCTACGAGCAGTACTTC. Its translation: CSAATGAQIYEQYF.

This clonotype has a count of ten or more. A single base separates this from a much larger clone, so it may be a read error. The rearrangement joins TRBV7-2 to TRBJ2-2; a possible D gene is TRBD2 (5 bases). CDR1 and CDR2 from the germline V gene are SGHTA and FQGNSA. The CDR3 runs to 13 residues. In nucleotides, the CDR3 is TGTGCCAGCAGCTTAGATGGTAACGGGGAGCGGTTTTTT. It translates to CASSLDGNGERFF.